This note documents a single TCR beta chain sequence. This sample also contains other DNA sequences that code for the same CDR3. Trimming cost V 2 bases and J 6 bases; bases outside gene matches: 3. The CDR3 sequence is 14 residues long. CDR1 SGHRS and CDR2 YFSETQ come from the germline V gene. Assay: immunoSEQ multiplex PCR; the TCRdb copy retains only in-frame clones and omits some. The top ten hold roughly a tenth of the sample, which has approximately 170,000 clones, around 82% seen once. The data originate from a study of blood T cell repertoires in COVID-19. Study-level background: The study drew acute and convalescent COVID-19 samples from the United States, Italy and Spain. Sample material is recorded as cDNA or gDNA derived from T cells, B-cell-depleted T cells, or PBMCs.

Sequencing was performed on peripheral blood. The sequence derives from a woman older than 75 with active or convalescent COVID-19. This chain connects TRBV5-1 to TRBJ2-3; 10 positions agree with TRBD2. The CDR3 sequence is CASSLVAGGDTQYF. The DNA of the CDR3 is TGCGCCAGCAGCTTAGTAGCGGGAGGCGATACGCAGTATTTT.